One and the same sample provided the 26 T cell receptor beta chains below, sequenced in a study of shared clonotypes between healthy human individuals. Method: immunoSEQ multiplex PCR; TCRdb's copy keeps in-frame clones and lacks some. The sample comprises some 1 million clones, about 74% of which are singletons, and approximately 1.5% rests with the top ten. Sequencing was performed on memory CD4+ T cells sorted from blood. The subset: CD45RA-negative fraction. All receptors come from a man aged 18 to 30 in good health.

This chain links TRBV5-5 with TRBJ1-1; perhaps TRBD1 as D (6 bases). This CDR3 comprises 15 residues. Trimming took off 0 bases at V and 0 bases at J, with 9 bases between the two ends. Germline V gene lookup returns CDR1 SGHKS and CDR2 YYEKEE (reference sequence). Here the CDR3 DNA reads TGTGCCAGCAGCTTGGTACAGGGAATGAACACTGAAGCTTTCTTT. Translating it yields CASSLVQGMNTEAFF.

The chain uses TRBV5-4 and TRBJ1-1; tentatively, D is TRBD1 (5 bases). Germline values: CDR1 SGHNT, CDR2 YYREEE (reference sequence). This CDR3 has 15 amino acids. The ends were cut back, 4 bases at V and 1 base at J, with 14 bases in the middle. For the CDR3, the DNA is TGTGCCAGCAGCCCCCAGGATAGGGGGAACACTGAAGCTTTCTTT. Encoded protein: CASSPQDRGNTEAFF.

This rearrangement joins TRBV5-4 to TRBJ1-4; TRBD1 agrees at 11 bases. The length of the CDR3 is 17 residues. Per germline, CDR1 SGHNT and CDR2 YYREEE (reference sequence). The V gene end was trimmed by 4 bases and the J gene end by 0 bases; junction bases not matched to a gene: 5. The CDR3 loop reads CASSQGQGGTTNEKLFF. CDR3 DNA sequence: TGTGCCAGCAGCCAGGGACAGGGGGGAACAACTAATGAAAAACTGTTTTTT.

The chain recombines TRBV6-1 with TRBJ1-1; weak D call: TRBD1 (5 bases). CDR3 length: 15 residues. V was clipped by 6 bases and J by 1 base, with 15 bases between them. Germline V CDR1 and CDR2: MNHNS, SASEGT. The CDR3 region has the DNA TGTGCCAGCAGCCGGGACTCGGGGTCGAACACTGAAGCTTTCTTT. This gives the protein CASSRDSGSNTEAFF.

The CDR3 DNA follows: TGTGCCAGTAGTATGGACAGCACCTACGAGCAGTACTTC. This translates into CASSMDSTYEQYF. The chain carries TRBV19 and TRBJ2-7; D possibly corresponds to TRBD1 (6 bases). This CDR3 region has 13 residues. With 3 bases removed from V and 2 bases from J, the gap between germline ends came to 8 bases. Germline V gives CDR1 LNHDA, CDR2 SQIVND (reference sequence).

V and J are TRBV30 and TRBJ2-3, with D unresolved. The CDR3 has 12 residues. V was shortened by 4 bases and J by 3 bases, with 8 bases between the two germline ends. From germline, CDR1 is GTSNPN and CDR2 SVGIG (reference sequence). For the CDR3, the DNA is TGTGCCTGGAAGGCGGAAACAGATACGCAGTATTTT. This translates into CAWKAETDTQYF.

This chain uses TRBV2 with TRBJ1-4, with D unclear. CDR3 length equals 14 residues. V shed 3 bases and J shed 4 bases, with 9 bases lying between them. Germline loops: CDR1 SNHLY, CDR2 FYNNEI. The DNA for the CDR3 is TGTGCCAGCAGTGATCTGCAGTTTAATGAAAAACTGTTTTTT. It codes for CASSDLQFNEKLFF. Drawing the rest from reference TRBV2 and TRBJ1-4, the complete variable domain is EPEVTQTPSHQVTQMGQEVILRCVPISNHLYFYWYRQILGQKVEFLVSFYNNEISEKSEIFDDQFSVERPDGSNFTLKIRSTKLEDSAMYFCASSDLQFNEKLFFGSGTQLSVL.

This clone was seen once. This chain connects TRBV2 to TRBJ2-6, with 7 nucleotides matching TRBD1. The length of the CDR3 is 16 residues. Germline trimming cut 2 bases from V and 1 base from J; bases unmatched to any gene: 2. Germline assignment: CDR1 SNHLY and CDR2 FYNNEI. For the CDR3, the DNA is TGTGCCAGCAGTGAACAGGGGGTATCTGGGGCCAACGTCCTGACTTTC. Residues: CASSEQGVSGANVLTF.

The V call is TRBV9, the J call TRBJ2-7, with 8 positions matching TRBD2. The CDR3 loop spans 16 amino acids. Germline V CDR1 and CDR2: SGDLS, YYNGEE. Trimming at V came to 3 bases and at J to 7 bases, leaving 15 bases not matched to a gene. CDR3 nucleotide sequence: TGTGCCAGCAGCGCCACCCCGGACGGGAGGGTGGGTGAGCAGTACTTC. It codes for CASSATPDGRVGEQYF.

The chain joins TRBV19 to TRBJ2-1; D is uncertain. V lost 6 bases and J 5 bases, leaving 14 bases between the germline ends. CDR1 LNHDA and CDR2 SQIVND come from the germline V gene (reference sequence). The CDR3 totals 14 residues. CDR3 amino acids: CASSPPGTNNEQFF. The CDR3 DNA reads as TGTGCCAGTAGCCCCCCAGGAACTAACAATGAGCAGTTCTTC.

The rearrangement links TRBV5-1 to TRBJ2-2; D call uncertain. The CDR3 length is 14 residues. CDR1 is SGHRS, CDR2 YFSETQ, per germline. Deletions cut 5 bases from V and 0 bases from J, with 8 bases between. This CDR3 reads CASSRKPNTGELFF. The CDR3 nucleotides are TGCGCCAGCAGTCGAAAACCGAACACCGGGGAGCTGTTTTTT.

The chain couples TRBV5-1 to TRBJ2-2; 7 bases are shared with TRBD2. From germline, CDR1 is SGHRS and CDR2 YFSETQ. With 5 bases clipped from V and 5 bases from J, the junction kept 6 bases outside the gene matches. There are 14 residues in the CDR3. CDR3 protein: CASRPLGGTGELFF. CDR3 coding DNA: TGCGCCAGCAGACCCCTCGGGGGGACCGGGGAGCTGTTTTTT.

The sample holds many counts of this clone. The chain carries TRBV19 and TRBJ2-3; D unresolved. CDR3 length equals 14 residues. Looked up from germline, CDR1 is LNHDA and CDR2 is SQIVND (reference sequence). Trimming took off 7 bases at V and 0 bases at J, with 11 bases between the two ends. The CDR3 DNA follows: TGTGCCAGTACTGACCCAGCTAGCACAGATACGCAGTATTTT. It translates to CASTDPASTDTQYF.

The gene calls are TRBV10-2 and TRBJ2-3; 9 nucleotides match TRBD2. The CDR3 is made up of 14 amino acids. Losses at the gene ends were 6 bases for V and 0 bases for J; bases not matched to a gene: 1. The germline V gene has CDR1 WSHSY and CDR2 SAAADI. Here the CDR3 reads CASSLAGSTDTQYF. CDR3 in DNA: TGCGCCAGCAGCCTAGCGGGGAGCACAGATACGCAGTATTTT.

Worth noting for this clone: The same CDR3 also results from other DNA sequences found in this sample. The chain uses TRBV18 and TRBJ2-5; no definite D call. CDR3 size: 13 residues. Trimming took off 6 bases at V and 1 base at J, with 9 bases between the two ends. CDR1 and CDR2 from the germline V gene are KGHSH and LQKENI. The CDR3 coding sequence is TGTGCCAGCTCCCCCCAACGCCAAGAGACCCAGTACTTC. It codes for CASSPQRQETQYF.

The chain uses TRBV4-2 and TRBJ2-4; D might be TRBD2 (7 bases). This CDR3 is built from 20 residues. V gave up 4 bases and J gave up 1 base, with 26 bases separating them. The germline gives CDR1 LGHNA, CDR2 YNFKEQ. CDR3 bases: TGTGCCAGCAGCCCCAGGGGCGGGGGAGGAGATTCGAGGGCCAAAAACATTCAGTACTTC. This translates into CASSPRGGGGDSRAKNIQYF.

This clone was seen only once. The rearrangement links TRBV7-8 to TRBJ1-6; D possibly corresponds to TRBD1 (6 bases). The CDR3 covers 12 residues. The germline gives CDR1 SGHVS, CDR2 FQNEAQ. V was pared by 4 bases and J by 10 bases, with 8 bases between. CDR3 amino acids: CASSYQGSPLHF. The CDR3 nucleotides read TGTGCCAGCAGCTATCAGGGGTCACCCCTCCACTTT.

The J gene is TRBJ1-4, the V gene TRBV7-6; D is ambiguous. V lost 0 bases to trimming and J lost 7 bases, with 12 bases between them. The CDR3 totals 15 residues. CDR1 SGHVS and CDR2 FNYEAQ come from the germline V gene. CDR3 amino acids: CASSLAVGIGEKLFF. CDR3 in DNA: TGTGCCAGCAGCTTAGCGGTAGGGATCGGTGAAAAACTGTTTTTT.

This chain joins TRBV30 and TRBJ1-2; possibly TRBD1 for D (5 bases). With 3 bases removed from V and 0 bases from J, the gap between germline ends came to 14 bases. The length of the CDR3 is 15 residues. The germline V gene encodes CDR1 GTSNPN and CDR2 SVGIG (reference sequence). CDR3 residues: CAWSKRGSANYGYTF. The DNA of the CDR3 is TGTGCCTGGAGCAAAAGGGGTTCGGCTAACTATGGCTACACCTTC.

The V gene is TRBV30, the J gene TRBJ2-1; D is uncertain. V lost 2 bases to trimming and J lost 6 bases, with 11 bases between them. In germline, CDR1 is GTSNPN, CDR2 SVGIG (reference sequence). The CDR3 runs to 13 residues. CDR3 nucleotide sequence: TGTGCCTGGAGTTCACCAGTACGCAATGAGCAGTTCTTC. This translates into CAWSSPVRNEQFF.

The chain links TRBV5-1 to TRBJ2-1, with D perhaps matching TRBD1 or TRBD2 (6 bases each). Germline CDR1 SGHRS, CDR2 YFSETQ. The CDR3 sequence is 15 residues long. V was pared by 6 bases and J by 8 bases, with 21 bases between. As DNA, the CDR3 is TGCGCCAGCAATCGGGGGCTAGAACTTATCGATGAGCAGTTCTTC. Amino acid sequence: CASNRGLELIDEQFF.

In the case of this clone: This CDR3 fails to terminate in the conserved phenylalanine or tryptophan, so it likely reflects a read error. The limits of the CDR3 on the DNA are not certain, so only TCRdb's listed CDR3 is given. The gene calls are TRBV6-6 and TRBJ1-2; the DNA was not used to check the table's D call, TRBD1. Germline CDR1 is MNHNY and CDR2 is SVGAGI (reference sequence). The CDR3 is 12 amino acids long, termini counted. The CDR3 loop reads CASSYTMDSRTY.

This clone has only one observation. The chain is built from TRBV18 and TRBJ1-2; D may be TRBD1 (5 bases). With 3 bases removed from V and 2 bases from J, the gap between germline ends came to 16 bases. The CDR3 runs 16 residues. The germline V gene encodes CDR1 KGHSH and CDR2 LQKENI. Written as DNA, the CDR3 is TGTGCCAGCTCACCTAACTGGGACGGCGGAAACTATGGCTACACCTTC. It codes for CASSPNWDGGNYGYTF.

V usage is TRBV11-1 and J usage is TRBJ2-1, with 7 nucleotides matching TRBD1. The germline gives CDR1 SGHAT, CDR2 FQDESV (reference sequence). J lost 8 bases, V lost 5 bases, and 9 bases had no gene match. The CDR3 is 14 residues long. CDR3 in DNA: TGTGCCAGCAGCCGGGAAAGGGGGCAGCATGAGCAGTTCTTC. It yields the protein CASSRERGQHEQFF.

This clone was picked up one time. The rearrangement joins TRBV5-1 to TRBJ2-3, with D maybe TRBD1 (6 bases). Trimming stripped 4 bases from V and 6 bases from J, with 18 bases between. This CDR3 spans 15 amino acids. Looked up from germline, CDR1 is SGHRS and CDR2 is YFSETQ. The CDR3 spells CASSLQGTSGDTQYF. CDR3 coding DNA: TGCGCCAGCAGCCTTCAGGGGACCTCTGGGGATACGCAGTATTTT.

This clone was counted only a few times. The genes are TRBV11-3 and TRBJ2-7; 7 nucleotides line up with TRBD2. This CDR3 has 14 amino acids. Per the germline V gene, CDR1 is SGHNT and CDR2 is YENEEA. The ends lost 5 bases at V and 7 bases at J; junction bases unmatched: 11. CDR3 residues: CASSPSGNLFEQYF. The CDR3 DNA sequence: TGTGCCAGCAGCCCCAGCGGGAATCTGTTTGAGCAGTACTTC.